This TCR beta chain appears in the sequencing data of a study of blood T cell repertoires in COVID-19. The V and J ends lost 7 bases and 4 bases respectively, with 13 bases between them. The CDR3 contains 13 residues. The germline V gene has CDR1 MNHEY and CDR2 SVGAGI. Sequencing used immunoSEQ multiplex PCR; TCRdb keeps in-frame clones, though not all of them. The table lists 250,000 to 300,000 clones, about nine tenths of them singletons. This sequence originates from a woman in her thirties or forties with acute COVID-19. The V and J genes are TRBV6-5 and TRBJ1-1; D unresolved. The sequenced material came from PBMCs or T cells enriched from blood (not recorded which). In nucleotides, the CDR3 is TGTGCCAGCAAGAAAAACCGGGGCACTGAAGCTTTCTTT. It is translated as CASKKNRGTEAFF.